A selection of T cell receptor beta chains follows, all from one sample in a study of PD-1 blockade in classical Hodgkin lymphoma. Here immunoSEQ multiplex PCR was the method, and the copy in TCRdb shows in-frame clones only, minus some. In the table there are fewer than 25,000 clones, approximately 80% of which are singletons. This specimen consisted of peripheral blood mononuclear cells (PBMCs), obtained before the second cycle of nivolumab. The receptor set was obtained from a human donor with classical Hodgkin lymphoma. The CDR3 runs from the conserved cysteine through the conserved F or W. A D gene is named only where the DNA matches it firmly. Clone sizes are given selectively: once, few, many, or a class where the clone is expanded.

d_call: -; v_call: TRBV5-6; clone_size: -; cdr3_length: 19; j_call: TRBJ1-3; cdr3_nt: TGTGCCAGCAGCTTGGCGGGGGGGCTCACAAAATTCTCTGGAAACACCATATATTTT; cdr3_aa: CASSLAGGLTKFSGNTIYF
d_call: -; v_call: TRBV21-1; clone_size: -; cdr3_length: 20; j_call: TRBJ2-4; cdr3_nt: TGTGCCAGCAGCAAAGTAGCCGGCTTGGTGGGGGGACTAGCCAAAAACATTCAGTACTTC; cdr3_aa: CASSKVAGLVGGLAKNIQYF
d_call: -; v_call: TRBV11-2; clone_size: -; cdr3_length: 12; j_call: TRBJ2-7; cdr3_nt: TGTGCCAGCAGCTTCTCTTACTACGAGCAGTACTTC; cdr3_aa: CASSFSYYEQYF
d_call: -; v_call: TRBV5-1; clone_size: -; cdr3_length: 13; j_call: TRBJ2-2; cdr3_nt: TGCGCCAGCAGCAACCCCGTATCCGGGGAGCTGTTTTTT; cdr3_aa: CASSNPVSGELFF
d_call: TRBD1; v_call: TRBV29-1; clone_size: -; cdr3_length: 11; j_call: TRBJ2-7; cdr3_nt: TGCAGCGTCGACAGGGGAGGCGAGCAGTACTTC; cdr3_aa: CSVDRGGEQYF
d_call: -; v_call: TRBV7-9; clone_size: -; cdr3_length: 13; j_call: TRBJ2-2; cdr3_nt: TGTGCCAGCAGCTCTAGGGGCACCGGGGAGCTGTTTTTT; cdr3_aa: CASSSRGTGELFF
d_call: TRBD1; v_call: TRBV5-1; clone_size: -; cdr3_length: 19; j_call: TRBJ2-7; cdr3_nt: TGCGCCAGCAGCTTTGGTAGCCCGGGACAGGGGAACAAGGCCTACGAGCAGTACTTC; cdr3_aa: CASSFGSPGQGNKAYEQYF
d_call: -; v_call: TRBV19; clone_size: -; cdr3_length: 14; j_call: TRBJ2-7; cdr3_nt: TGTGCCAGTAGTATGGACAGATACTCCTACGAGCAGTACTTC; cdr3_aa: CASSMDRYSYEQYF
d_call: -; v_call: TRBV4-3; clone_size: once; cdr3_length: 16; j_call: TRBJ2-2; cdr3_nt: TGCGCCAGGAGGAGTTTCGGGGGCGCGAACACCGGGGAGCTGTTTTTT; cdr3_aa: CARRSFGGANTGELFF
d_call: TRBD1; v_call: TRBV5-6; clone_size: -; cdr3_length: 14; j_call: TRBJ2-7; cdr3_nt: TGTGCCAGCAGGGCACAGGGGGCAGCCTACGAGCAGTACTTC; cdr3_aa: CASRAQGAAYEQYF
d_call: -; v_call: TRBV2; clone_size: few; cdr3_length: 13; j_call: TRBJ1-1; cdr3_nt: TGTGCCAGCAGGGACCGGACAGAGAACGAAGCTTTCTTT; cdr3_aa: CASRDRTENEAFF
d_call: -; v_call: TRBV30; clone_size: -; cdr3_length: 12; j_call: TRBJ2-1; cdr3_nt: TGTGCCTGGAGTGCCGGACACCCGGTTTGGTTCTTC; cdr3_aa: CAWSAGHPVWFF
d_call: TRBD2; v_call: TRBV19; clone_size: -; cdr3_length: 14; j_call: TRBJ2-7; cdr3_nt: TGTGCCAGTAGTGTCACGGGGGGTACCTACGAGCAGTACTTC; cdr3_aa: CASSVTGGTYEQYF
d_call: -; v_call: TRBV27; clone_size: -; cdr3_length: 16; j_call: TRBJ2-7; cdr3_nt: TGTGCCAGCAGTTATAGGGGGAGGGGGCCGACCTACGAGCAGTACTTC; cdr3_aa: CASSYRGRGPTYEQYF
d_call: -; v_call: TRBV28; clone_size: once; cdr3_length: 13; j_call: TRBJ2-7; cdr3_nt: TGTGCCAGCAGTTTTAACTTACCGGGAGAGCAGTACTTC; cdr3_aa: CASSFNLPGEQYF
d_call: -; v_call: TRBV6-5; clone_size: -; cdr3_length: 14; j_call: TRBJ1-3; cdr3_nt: TGTGCCAGCAGTACCCTCAGCTCTGGAAACACCATATATTTT; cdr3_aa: CASSTLSSGNTIYF
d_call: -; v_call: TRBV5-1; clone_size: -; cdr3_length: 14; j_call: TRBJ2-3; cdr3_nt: TGCGCCAGCAGCAGGCAGGGACACACAGATACGCAGTATTTT; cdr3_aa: CASSRQGHTDTQYF
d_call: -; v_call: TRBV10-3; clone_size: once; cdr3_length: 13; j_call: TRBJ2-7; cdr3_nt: TGTGCCATCAGTGTTGACTGGGGTGGGTGGCAGTACTTC; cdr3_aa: CAISVDWGGWQYF
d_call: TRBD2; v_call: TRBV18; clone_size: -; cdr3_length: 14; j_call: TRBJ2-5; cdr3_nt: TGTGCCAGCTCACGGGAGGGGTGGCAAGAGACCCAGTACTTC; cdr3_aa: CASSREGWQETQYF
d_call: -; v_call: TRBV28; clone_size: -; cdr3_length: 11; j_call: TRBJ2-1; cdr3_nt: TGTGCCAGCAGTTCTTACAATGAGCAGTTCTTC; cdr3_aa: CASSSYNEQFF
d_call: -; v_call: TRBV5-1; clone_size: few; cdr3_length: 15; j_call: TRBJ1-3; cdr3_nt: TGCGCCAGCAGCTGGGGGGGACCGAGGGGAAACACCATATATTTT; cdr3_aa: CASSWGGPRGNTIYF
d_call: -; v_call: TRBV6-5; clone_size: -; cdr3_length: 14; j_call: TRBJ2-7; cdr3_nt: TGTGCCAGCAGTTATTCAGGGTCCGACTACGAGCAGTACTTC; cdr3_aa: CASSYSGSDYEQYF
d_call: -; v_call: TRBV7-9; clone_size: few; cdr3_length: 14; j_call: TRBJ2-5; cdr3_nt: TGTGCCAGCAGCTTAAGGTCAGGTCAAGAGACCCAGTACTTC; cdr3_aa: CASSLRSGQETQYF
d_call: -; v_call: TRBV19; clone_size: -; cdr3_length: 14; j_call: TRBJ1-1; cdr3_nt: TGTGCCAGTAGTATAGGAGCCACGAACACTGAAGCTTTCTTT; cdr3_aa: CASSIGATNTEAFF
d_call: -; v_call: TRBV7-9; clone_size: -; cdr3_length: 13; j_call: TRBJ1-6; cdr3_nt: TGTGCCAGCAGCTATAGACAGAATTCACCCCTCCACTTT; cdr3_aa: CASSYRQNSPLHF
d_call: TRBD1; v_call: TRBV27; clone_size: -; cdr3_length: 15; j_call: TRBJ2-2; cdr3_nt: TGTGCCAGCAGCCCCCGGACAGGAAACACCGGGGAGCTGTTTTTT; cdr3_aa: CASSPRTGNTGELFF
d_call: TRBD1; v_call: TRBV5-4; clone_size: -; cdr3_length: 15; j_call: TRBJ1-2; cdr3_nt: TGTGCCAGCAGCTTTCGACAGGGCCAGGGAAGTGGCTACACCTTC; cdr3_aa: CASSFRQGQGSGYTF
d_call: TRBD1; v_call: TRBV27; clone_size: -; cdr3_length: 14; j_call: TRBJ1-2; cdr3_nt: TGTGCCAGCAGTTTAGACAGGGTTAGGTATGGCTACACCTTC; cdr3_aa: CASSLDRVRYGYTF
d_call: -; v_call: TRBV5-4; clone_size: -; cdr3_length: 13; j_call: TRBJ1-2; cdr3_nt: TGTGCCAGCAGCTTGGGCAGGACCTATGGCTACACCTTC; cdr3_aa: CASSLGRTYGYTF
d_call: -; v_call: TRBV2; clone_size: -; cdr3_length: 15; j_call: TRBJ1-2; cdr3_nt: TGTGCCAGCAGTGCCACCTACGGGGGGAGGTTTGGCTACACCTTC; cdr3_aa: CASSATYGGRFGYTF
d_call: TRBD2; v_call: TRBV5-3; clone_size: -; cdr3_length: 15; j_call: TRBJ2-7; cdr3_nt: TGTGCCAGAAGCTTGTCGGCGGGGGACTCCTACGAGCAGTACTTC; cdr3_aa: CARSLSAGDSYEQYF
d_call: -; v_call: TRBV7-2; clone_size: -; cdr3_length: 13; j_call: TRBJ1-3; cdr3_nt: TGTGCCAGCAGCTTAGGAGGGTTCAACACCATATATTTT; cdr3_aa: CASSLGGFNTIYF
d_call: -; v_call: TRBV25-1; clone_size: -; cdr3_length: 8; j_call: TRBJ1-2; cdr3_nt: TGTGCCAGCAGTGGCTACACCTTC; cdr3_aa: CASSGYTF
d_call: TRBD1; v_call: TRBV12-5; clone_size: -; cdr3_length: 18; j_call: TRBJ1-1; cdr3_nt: TGTGCTAGTGGTTTGGTACGCCAGGGACAGGGGTTGAACACTGAAGCTTTCTTT; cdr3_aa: CASGLVRQGQGLNTEAFF
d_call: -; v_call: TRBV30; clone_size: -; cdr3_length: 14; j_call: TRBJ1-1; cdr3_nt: TGTGCCTGGAGAGGGCGCGGGTACAGCACTGAAGCTTTCTTT; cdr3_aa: CAWRGRGYSTEAFF
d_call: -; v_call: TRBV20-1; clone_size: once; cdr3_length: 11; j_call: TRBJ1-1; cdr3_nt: TGCAGTGCTAGTCGACCCCTCTCCGCTTTCTTT; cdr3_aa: CSASRPLSAFF
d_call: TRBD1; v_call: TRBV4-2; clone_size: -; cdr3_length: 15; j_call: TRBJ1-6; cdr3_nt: TGTGCCAGCAGCCAAGTCGGGACAGTTCTTTCACCCCTCCACTTT; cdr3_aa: CASSQVGTVLSPLHF
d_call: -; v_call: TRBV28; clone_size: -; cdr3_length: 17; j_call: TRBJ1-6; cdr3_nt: TGTGCCAGCAGTTTTCCCCCTACGGGCTCCTATAATTCACCCCTCCACTTT; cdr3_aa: CASSFPPTGSYNSPLHF
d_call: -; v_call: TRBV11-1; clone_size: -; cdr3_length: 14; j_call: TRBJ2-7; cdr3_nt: TGTGCCAGCAGCGAGTACAACCCGGCTCCCAGGCAGTACTTC; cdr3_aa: CASSEYNPAPRQYF
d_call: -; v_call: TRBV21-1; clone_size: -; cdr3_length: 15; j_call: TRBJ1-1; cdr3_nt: TGTGCCAGCAAAGGACCTCTCAGGGAGTGTACTGAAGCTTTCTTT; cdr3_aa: CASKGPLRECTEAFF
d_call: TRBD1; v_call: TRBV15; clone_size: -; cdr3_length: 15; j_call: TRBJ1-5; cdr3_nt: TGTGCCACCAGCAGAGAACAGGGGGCGTTTCAGCCCCAGCATTTT; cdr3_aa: CATSREQGAFQPQHF
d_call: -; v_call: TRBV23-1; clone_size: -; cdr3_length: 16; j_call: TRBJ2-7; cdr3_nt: TGCGCCAGCAGTCAGGGCGGTACGATATGGGTCGGCGAGCAGTACTTC; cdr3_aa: CASSQGGTIWVGEQYF
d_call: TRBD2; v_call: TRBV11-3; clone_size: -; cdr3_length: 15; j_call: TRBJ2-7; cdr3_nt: TGTGCCAGCAGCTTAAGGCTAGCGGGCTCCTACGAGCAGTACTTC; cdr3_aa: CASSLRLAGSYEQYF
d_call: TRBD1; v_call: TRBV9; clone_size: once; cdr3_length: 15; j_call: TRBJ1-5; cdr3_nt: TGTGCCAGCAGCGTAGGGGACAGGGAACATCAGCCCCAGCATTTT; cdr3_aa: CASSVGDREHQPQHF